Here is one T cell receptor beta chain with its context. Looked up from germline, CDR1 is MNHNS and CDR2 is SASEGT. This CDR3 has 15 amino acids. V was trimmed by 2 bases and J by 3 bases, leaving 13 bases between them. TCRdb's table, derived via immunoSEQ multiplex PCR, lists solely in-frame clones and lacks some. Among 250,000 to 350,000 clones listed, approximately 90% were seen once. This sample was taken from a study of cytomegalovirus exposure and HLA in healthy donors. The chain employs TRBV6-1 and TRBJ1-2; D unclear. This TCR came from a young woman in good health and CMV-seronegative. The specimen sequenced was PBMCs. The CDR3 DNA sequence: TGTGCCAGCAGTGAAACAGTGTCAAGAGACTATGGCTACACCTTC. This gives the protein CASSETVSRDYGYTF.